A selection of T cell receptor beta chains follows, all from one sample in a study of cytomegalovirus exposure and HLA in healthy donors. The assay was immunoSEQ multiplex PCR, and TCRdb's table has in-frame clones only and misses some. Of around 100,000 clones listed, 84% are singletons. Sequencing was performed on PBMCs. Receptors were obtained from a young woman in good health and CMV-seropositive. The CDR3 runs from the conserved cysteine through the conserved F or W. D genes are given only for firm matches. Clone size, where shown, is once, few, many, or a class for clones that have expanded.

D gene: -
J gene: TRBJ2-1
V gene: TRBV30
clone size: -
CDR3 DNA: TGTGCCTGGAGTAACCACGACTACTCCTACAATGAGCAGTTCTTC
CDR3 protein: CAWSNHDYSYNEQFF

D gene: -
J gene: TRBJ2-1
V gene: TRBV6-5
clone size: -
CDR3 DNA: TGTGCCAGCAGTTACTCGGGCGGGGGCCGGTACAATGAGCAGTTCTTC
CDR3 protein: CASSYSGGGRYNEQFF

D gene: -
J gene: TRBJ1-5
V gene: TRBV28
clone size: -
CDR3 DNA: TGTGCCAGCGGGGTGGGGGGTCCGCTTAATCAGCCCCAGCATTTT
CDR3 protein: CASGVGGPLNQPQHF

D gene: TRBD1
J gene: TRBJ2-2
V gene: TRBV5-1
clone size: once
CDR3 DNA: TGCGCCAGCAGCTTGGTGACAGGGGGGGTCGCCGGGGAGCTGTTTTTT
CDR3 protein: CASSLVTGGVAGELFF

D gene: TRBD2
J gene: TRBJ2-7
V gene: TRBV29-1
clone size: once
CDR3 DNA: TGCAGCGTTGGGGGGAGTACTAGCGATATCTACGAGCAGTACTTC
CDR3 protein: CSVGGSTSDIYEQYF

D gene: -
J gene: TRBJ2-7
V gene: TRBV6-5
clone size: few
CDR3 DNA: TGTGCCAGCCTGGGCGGGGAAGGCTACGAGCAGTACTTC
CDR3 protein: CASLGGEGYEQYF

D gene: TRBD1
J gene: TRBJ2-1
V gene: TRBV6-6
clone size: -
CDR3 DNA: TGTGCCAGCAGGTGGGCAGGGGGAAACTACAATGAGCAGTTCTTC
CDR3 protein: CASRWAGGNYNEQFF

D gene: -
J gene: TRBJ2-7
V gene: TRBV2
clone size: -
CDR3 DNA: TGTGCCAGCAGCAAAGAGATGGACAAGGAGCAGTACTTC
CDR3 protein: CASSKEMDKEQYF

D gene: -
J gene: TRBJ2-1
V gene: TRBV4-1
clone size: few
CDR3 DNA: TGCGCCAGCAGCCAAGAGGGCCCCAGTTTGACCTCCTACAATGAGCAGTTCTTC
CDR3 protein: CASSQEGPSLTSYNEQFF

D gene: -
J gene: TRBJ1-2
V gene: TRBV5-1
clone size: -
CDR3 DNA: TGCGCCAGCAGCTTGGCCAGGGGTGAGGACTATGGCTACACCTTC
CDR3 protein: CASSLARGEDYGYTF

D gene: TRBD2
J gene: TRBJ2-5
V gene: TRBV27
clone size: -
CDR3 DNA: TGTGCCAGCAGTTTATTCGGACTAGCGGGGGAGACCCAGTACTTC
CDR3 protein: CASSLFGLAGETQYF

D gene: TRBD1
J gene: TRBJ1-3
V gene: TRBV23-1
clone size: -
CDR3 DNA: TGCGCCAGCAGTCACCAAGACAGGGGCACTGGAAACACCATATATTTT
CDR3 protein: CASSHQDRGTGNTIYF

D gene: -
J gene: TRBJ2-7
V gene: TRBV4-1
clone size: -
CDR3 DNA: TGCGCCAGCAGCCAACAGTACTCCTACGAGCAGTACTTC
CDR3 protein: CASSQQYSYEQYF

D gene: -
J gene: TRBJ2-7
V gene: TRBV5-1
clone size: -
CDR3 DNA: TGCGCCAGCAGCTTGGGGCATTACGAGCAGTACTTC
CDR3 protein: CASSLGHYEQYF

D gene: TRBD2
J gene: TRBJ2-7
V gene: TRBV7-9
clone size: -
CDR3 DNA: TGTGCCAGCAGCTTAGGACTAGCGGGGACAACCTACGAGCAGTACTTC
CDR3 protein: CASSLGLAGTTYEQYF

D gene: -
J gene: TRBJ2-3
V gene: TRBV6-6
clone size: few
CDR3 DNA: TGTGCCAAACCTTACCGGGGCACAGATACGCAGTATTTT
CDR3 protein: CAKPYRGTDTQYF

D gene: TRBD2
J gene: TRBJ2-1
V gene: TRBV6-4
clone size: few
CDR3 DNA: TGTGCCAGCAGTGAAAGCGCGGGGGGGTTTTATGAGCAGTTCTTC
CDR3 protein: CASSESAGGFYEQFF

D gene: -
J gene: TRBJ1-1
V gene: TRBV5-4
clone size: -
CDR3 DNA: TGTGCCAGCGGAGGGAGTGTGGGGGTCAGCACTGAAGCTTTCTTT
CDR3 protein: CASGGSVGVSTEAFF

D gene: TRBD1
J gene: TRBJ2-5
V gene: TRBV18
clone size: -
CDR3 DNA: TGTGCCAGCTCACCGCCGGGACAGGGAGGGGAGACCCAGTACTTC
CDR3 protein: CASSPPGQGGETQYF

D gene: -
J gene: TRBJ1-5
V gene: TRBV7-3
clone size: -
CDR3 DNA: TGTGCCAGCAGCTTAAACCAATCGGGGGGAGTTCAGCCCCAGCATTTT
CDR3 protein: CASSLNQSGGVQPQHF

D gene: TRBD1
J gene: TRBJ1-3
V gene: TRBV2
clone size: -
CDR3 DNA: TGTGCCAGCACCCGGACAGGGGGAAACACCATATATTTT
CDR3 protein: CASTRTGGNTIYF

D gene: -
J gene: TRBJ2-5
V gene: TRBV5-4
clone size: -
CDR3 DNA: TGTGCCAGCAGCTCGCCAACAGAAGAGACCCAGTACTTC
CDR3 protein: CASSSPTEETQYF

D gene: -
J gene: TRBJ1-2
V gene: TRBV5-1
clone size: -
CDR3 DNA: TGCGCCAGCAGGACCGGAGGAACCCACTATGGCTACACCTTC
CDR3 protein: CASRTGGTHYGYTF